This T cell receptor (beta chain) was identified in a study of monozygotic twins with inflammatory bowel disease. Reprocessing the 5' RACE reads, TCRdb reports a single entry for every CDR3 protein and omits DNA. This sample lists around 450,000 distinct CDR3 sequences; its ten largest clones have around 2.4%. Material for sequencing was blood. The sequence derives from a human donor with ulcerative colitis or Crohn's disease, or a healthy co-twin of an affected twin (not recorded which).

The CDR3 loop reads CSASSLGISYNEQFF. The chain couples TRBV20-1 to TRBJ2-1. This CDR3 comprises 15 residues. Germline lookup yields CDR1 DFQATT and CDR2 SNEGSKA (reference sequence).